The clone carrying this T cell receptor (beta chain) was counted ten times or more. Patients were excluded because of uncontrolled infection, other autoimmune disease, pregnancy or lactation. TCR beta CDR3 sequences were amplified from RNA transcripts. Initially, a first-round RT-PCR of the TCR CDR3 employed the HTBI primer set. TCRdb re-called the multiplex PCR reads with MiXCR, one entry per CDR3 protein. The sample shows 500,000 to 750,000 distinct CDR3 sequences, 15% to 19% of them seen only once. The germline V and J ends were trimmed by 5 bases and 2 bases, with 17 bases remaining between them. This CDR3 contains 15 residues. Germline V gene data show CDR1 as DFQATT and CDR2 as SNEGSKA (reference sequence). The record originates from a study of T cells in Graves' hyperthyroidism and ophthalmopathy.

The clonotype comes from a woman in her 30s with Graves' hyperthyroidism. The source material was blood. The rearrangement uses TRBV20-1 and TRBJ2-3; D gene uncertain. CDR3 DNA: TGCAGTGCTCGGCCCCGTGGTCGGAACACAGATACGCAGTATTTT. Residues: CSARPRGRNTDTQYF.